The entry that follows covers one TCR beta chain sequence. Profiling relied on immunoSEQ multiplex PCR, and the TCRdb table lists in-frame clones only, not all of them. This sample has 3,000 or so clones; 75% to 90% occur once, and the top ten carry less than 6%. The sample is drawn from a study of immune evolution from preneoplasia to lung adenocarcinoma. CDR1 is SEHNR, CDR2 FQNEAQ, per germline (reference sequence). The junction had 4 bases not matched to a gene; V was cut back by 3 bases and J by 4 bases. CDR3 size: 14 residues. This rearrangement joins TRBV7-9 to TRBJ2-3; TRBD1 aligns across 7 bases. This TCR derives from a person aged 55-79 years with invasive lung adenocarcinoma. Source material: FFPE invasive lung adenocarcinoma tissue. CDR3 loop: CASSLQGEADTQYF. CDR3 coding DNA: TGTGCCAGCAGCTTGCAGGGGGAAGCAGATACGCAGTATTTT.